The 16 T cell receptor beta chains below come from one sample, sequenced in a study of T cells after yellow fever vaccination (dated by TCRdb to between 2017 and 2020). The intended sense of this specimen's treatment or condition label: live attenuated yellow fever vaccine strain. Library preparation employed 5' RACE. The run used an Illumina NovaSeq 6000. TCRdb reanalyzed the raw reads on its own, using fastp at Q25 for trimming and MiXCR for clone calling, and kept in-frame beta chains. Rows are unified per CDR3 protein, each entry keeping the most common DNA and genes. The table for this sample lists some 340,000 distinct CDR3 sequences; about 11% of them were counted only once. About 3.3% of the sample rests with the top ten. The sequences come from CD4+ T cells sorted from PBMCs, collected 45 days after the yellow fever booster vaccination. Receptors were obtained from a man aged 18-30 years who received the YFV17D yellow fever vaccine.

A few counts support this clonotype. This chain uses TRBV5-1 with TRBJ2-1; 11 positions agree with TRBD2. Germline values: CDR1 SGHRS, CDR2 YFSETQ. V shed 3 bases, J shed 9 bases, and the junction held 8 bases outside the gene matches. This CDR3 region has 15 residues. This CDR3 is CASSSSSGGPGEQFF. CDR3 coding DNA: TGCGCCAGCAGCTCCTCTAGCGGGGGGCCCGGTGAGCAGTTCTTC.

The chain joins TRBV19 to TRBJ1-1; D perhaps matches TRBD1 (6 bases). CDR1 and CDR2 from the germline V gene are LNHDA and SQIVND (reference sequence). The CDR3 is 14 residues long. V was shortened by 8 bases and J by 1 base, with 14 bases between the two germline ends. In DNA, the CDR3 is TGTGCCAGTGCAGGGGCTAGGGGGAACACTGAAGCTTTCTTT. Translation gives CASAGARGNTEAFF.

The chain links TRBV4-3 to TRBJ1-4; D unresolved. This CDR3 comprises 12 residues. Trimming took 4 bases from V and 8 from J, leaving 8 bases between them. Germline loops: CDR1 LGHNA, CDR2 YSLEER. DNA of the CDR3: TGCGCCAGCAGCCCGGCGGGGGAAAAACTGTTTTTT. Its protein product is CASSPAGEKLFF.

This clonotype was seen only a few times. The chain is built from TRBV24-1 and TRBJ2-3, with TRBD1 matching over 10 bases. Losses at the gene ends were 10 bases for V and 5 bases for J; bases not matched to a gene: 5. The CDR3 is made up of 13 amino acids. From germline, CDR1 is KGHDR and CDR2 SFDVKD. CDR3 protein: CATKTGGGDTQYF. The CDR3 bases are TGTGCCACTAAGACAGGGGGCGGAGATACGCAGTATTTT.

A few counts support this clonotype. The chain's CDR3 is CASSSRGQGNSPLHF. The DNA for the CDR3 is TGTGCCAGCAGCTCCCGGGGACAGGGGAATTCACCCCTCCACTTT. The chain joins TRBV7-9 to TRBJ1-6; 10 bases are shared with TRBD1. J gave up 7 bases and V 4 bases, and 4 bases lay outside the gene matches. CDR1 and CDR2 (germline): SEHNR, FQNEAQ (reference sequence). This CDR3 is 15 amino acids long.

This clonotype was counted between two and nine times. The chain has TRBV7-2 and TRBJ1-2; 10 bases fit TRBD1. Trimming removed 7 bases from V and 2 bases from J; junction bases left unmatched: 13. CDR1 is SGHTA, CDR2 FQGNSA, per germline. The CDR3 extends over 17 amino acids. The CDR3, as DNA: TGTGCCAGCACCCTCCGGGACAGGGGAAGCCTAAACTATGGCTACACCTTC. Translating it yields CASTLRDRGSLNYGYTF.

This clonotype was picked up a small number of times. This CDR3 is CASSLTRRDTQYF. For the CDR3, the DNA is TGTGCCAGCAGCTTAACGCGGCGAGATACGCAGTATTTT. This chain joins TRBV7-3 and TRBJ2-3, with no clear D. Germline V gives CDR1 SGHTA, CDR2 FQGTGA. Trimming left V 0 bases short and J 5 bases short, with 6 bases between. The CDR3 loop spans 13 amino acids.

This clonotype was detected only a few times. J is TRBJ2-7 and V is TRBV18; perhaps TRBD1 as D (6 bases). The CDR3 has 15 residues. Germline V lookup: CDR1 KGHSH, CDR2 LQKENI. V lost 2 bases to trimming and J lost 3 bases, with 14 bases between them. This CDR3 reads CASSPFMTGIYEQYF. For the CDR3, the DNA is TGTGCCAGCTCACCATTTATGACAGGAATCTACGAGCAGTACTTC.

This clonotype was observed a few times. V gene TRBV27 combines with J gene TRBJ2-6, with a weak D call TRBD2 (5 bases). V was clipped by 10 bases and J by 0 bases, with 13 bases between them. The CDR3 loop spans 15 amino acids. Per germline, CDR1 MNHEY and CDR2 SMNVEV (reference sequence). In nucleotides, the CDR3 is TGTGCCACCCGTGGACTGAGCTCTGGGGCCAACGTCCTGACTTTC. Translating gives CATRGLSSGANVLTF.

The chain joins TRBV12-3 or TRBV12-4 to TRBJ1-5; D perhaps matches TRBD1 (5 bases). V was pared by 7 bases and J by 6 bases, with 10 bases between. The CDR3 contains 12 residues. CDR3 nucleotide sequence: TGTGCCAGCACCCTGGGGCCTCAGCCCCAGCATTTT. It translates to CASTLGPQPQHF.

This chain uses TRBV6-6 with TRBJ1-6, with TRBD1 matching 11 bases. Unmatched junction bases numbered 7, after V lost 5 bases and J lost 10 bases. The CDR3 is made up of 15 amino acids. CDR1 and CDR2 (germline): MNHNY, SVGAGI (reference sequence). DNA for the CDR3: TGTGCCAGCAGTAGGGACAGGGGGAGTTTGTCACCCCTCCACTTT. Its protein product is CASSRDRGSLSPLHF.

This clonotype was detected many times. CDR3 in amino acids: CASSQGANQAYNEQFF. DNA for the CDR3: TGCGCCAGCAGCCAGGGGGCAAATCAAGCCTACAATGAGCAGTTCTTC. The V gene is TRBV4-3, the J gene TRBJ2-1; tentative D call: TRBD1 (6 bases). Trimming removed 3 bases from V and 2 bases from J, with 14 bases in between. Germline CDR1 and CDR2: LGHNA and YSLEER. The CDR3 is made up of 16 amino acids.

This clonotype occurred a few times. The CDR3 DNA reads TGTGCCAGCAGCGGGGGGACAGGGAGGAGAGAGACCCAGTACTTC. Residues: CASSGGTGRRETQYF. V is TRBV9 and J is TRBJ2-5, with 9 positions matching TRBD1. This CDR3 contains 15 residues. V dropped 3 bases and J dropped 4; count of bases not matched to a gene: 7. Germline CDR1 is SGDLS and CDR2 is YYNGEE.

The gene calls are TRBV24-1 and TRBJ2-2; 7 bases are shared with TRBD1. The CDR3 totals 16 residues. The junction had 6 bases not matched to a gene; V was cut back by 4 bases and J by 2 bases. Germline V CDR1 and CDR2: KGHDR, SFDVKD. CDR3 in DNA: TGTGCCACCAGTGACTCCAGACAGGGAAACACCGGGGAGCTGTTTTTT. As protein: CATSDSRQGNTGELFF.

The V gene is TRBV11-2, the J gene TRBJ2-2; D unclear. The V gene lost 5 bases and the J gene lost 3 bases, with 10 bases spanning the gap. Germline V CDR1 and CDR2: SGHAT, FQNNGV. The CDR3 is 14 residues long. In DNA, the CDR3 is TGTGCCAGCAGCCGCCCGCTGTACACCGGGGAGCTGTTTTTT. Translating gives CASSRPLYTGELFF.

The chain employs TRBV7-3 and TRBJ2-2, with 9 bases lining up with TRBD1. With V trimmed by 1 base and J by 5 bases, 5 bases remained unmatched. The CDR3 runs 16 residues. The germline gives CDR1 SGHTA, CDR2 FQGTGA. The CDR3 bases are TGTGCCAGCAGCTTAATGAGGACAGGGGTTACCGGGGAGCTGTTTTTT. Translated, it gives CASSLMRTGVTGELFF.